One sample yielded the 21 T cell receptor beta chains listed below, sequenced in a study of cytomegalovirus exposure and HLA in healthy donors. The PCR used 60 Vbeta and 13 Jbeta primers. Sequencing was performed with immunoSEQ multiplex PCR; in TCRdb, only in-frame clones are kept and a portion is missing. This sample has 95,000 to 150,000 clones, with about three quarters found just once. The sequencing sample was made of PBMCs. These receptors all stem from a man younger than 45 in good health and CMV-seronegative.

The V gene is TRBV7-8, the J gene TRBJ1-5; 9 bases agree with TRBD1. Germline trimming cut 5 bases from V and 2 bases from J; bases unmatched to any gene: 7. Germline loops: CDR1 SGHVS, CDR2 FQNEAQ. This CDR3 region has 16 residues. CDR3 residues: CASSPRGDRGNQPQHF. The DNA of the CDR3 is TGTGCCAGCAGCCCCAGGGGGGACAGGGGCAATCAGCCCCAGCATTTT.

This clone was found once. J is TRBJ1-2 and V is TRBV15; D gene ambiguous. V was trimmed by 1 base and J by 0 bases, leaving 6 bases between them. The CDR3 runs 14 residues. CDR1 LNHNV and CDR2 YYDKDF come from the germline V gene (reference sequence). CDR3 DNA sequence: TGTGCCACCAGCAGAGCCGGTCCTAACTATGGCTACACCTTC. This codes for CATSRAGPNYGYTF.

The V call is TRBV4-1, the J call TRBJ2-2; D may be TRBD1 (5 bases). The V gene lost 0 bases and the J gene lost 3 bases, with 8 bases spanning the gap. CDR1 MGHRA and CDR2 YSYEKL come from the germline V gene. The CDR3 is 15 residues long. The CDR3 region is CASSQDQGDTGELFF. CDR3 nucleotide sequence: TGCGCCAGCAGCCAAGACCAGGGCGACACCGGGGAGCTGTTTTTT.

The chain is built from TRBV28 and TRBJ2-7, with D unresolved. Germline lookup yields CDR1 MDHEN and CDR2 SYDVKM. V was cut by 6 bases and J by 4 bases, with 7 bases left in between. This CDR3 contains 11 residues. The chain's CDR3 is CASSRRYEQYF. CDR3 coding DNA: TGTGCCAGCAGCCGCAGGTACGAGCAGTACTTC.

This chain joins TRBV11-2 and TRBJ1-2, with D unresolved. The CDR3 contains 15 residues. Deletions cut 0 bases from V and 1 base from J, with 9 bases between. CDR1 and CDR2 from the germline V gene are SGHAT and FQNNGV. The CDR3 coding sequence is TGTGCCAGCAGCTTAGATCTCATCTATAACTATGGCTACACCTTC. It encodes CASSLDLIYNYGYTF.

The rearrangement uses TRBV5-4 and TRBJ1-1; 12 bases map to TRBD1. Germline CDR1 is SGHNT and CDR2 is YYREEE (reference sequence). The ends lost 2 bases at V and 4 bases at J; junction bases unmatched: 3. The CDR3 is made up of 15 amino acids. The DNA of the CDR3 is TGTGCCAGCAGCTTTCGGGACAGGGGGCCCACTGAAGCTTTCTTT. Protein product: CASSFRDRGPTEAFF.

The chain joins TRBV27 to TRBJ2-7; 8 bases line up with TRBD1. Germline-derived CDR1 and CDR2 are MNHEY and SMNVEV (reference sequence). Trimming took 7 bases from V and 4 from J; bases not matched to a gene: 9. The CDR3 is 14 residues long. CDR3 amino acids: CASNGQGPWYEQYF. DNA of the CDR3: TGTGCCAGCAACGGACAGGGACCATGGTACGAGCAGTACTTC.

This clone was found a few times. The rearrangement uses TRBV5-1 and TRBJ1-5; 7 bases map to TRBD1. The V segment lost 0 bases and the J segment 6 bases; nucleotides outside the gene matches: 9. Looked up from germline, CDR1 is SGHRS and CDR2 is YFSETQ. This CDR3 spans 16 amino acids. CDR3 in DNA: TGCGCCAGCAGCTTGGGCCCGACAGGGAAGGGTCAGCCCCAGCATTTT. Translating it yields CASSLGPTGKGQPQHF.

The chain has TRBV6-1 and TRBJ1-5; 9 nucleotides align to TRBD1. CDR1 is MNHNS and CDR2 is SASEGT in the germline V gene. The length of the CDR3 is 14 residues. The junction had 9 bases not matched to a gene; V was cut back by 8 bases and J by 7 bases. As DNA, the CDR3 is TGTGCCAGCGGCATTAGACAGGGGGACCAGCCCCAGCATTTT. Translating it yields CASGIRQGDQPQHF.

This chain links TRBV28 with TRBJ1-1, with D unclear. CDR3 length: 15 residues. Germline CDR1 reads MDHEN; CDR2 reads SYDVKM. Trimming took off 7 bases at V and 10 bases at J, with 25 bases between the two ends. The CDR3 region is CASTPPWNSRKGAFF. The CDR3 DNA is TGTGCCAGCACCCCCCCGTGGAACAGTCGAAAAGGAGCTTTCTTT. Full variable domain (rest looked up from reference TRBV28 and TRBJ1-1): DVKVTQSSRYLVKRTGEKVFLECVQDMDHENMFWYRQDPGLGLRLIYFSYDVKMKEKGDIPEGYSVSREKKERFSLILESASTNQTSMYLCASTPPWNSRKGAFFGQGTRLTVV.

This sequence joins TRBV6-1 and TRBJ2-7; D gene unclear. V was clipped by 5 bases and J by 4 bases, with 18 bases between them. The CDR3 consists of 15 residues. Germline CDR1 and CDR2: MNHNS and SASEGT. CDR3 sequence (DNA): TGTGCCAGCAGTCCATCATTTACTAATAATTACGAGCAGTACTTC. Encoded protein: CASSPSFTNNYEQYF.

The chain combines TRBV5-1 with TRBJ2-3; 7 bases align to TRBD1. In germline, CDR1 is SGHRS, CDR2 YFSETQ. The CDR3 totals 14 residues. J gave up 5 bases and V 4 bases, and 7 bases lay outside the gene matches. CDR3 residues: CASSRDRVGDTQYF. The CDR3 DNA sequence: TGCGCCAGCAGCAGAGACAGGGTTGGAGATACGCAGTATTTT.

The J gene is TRBJ1-2, the V gene TRBV28, with unresolved D. CDR1 MDHEN and CDR2 SYDVKM come from the germline V gene. CDR3 size: 12 residues. Trimming took off 5 bases at V and 8 bases at J, with 12 bases between the two ends. Here the CDR3 reads CASSLRTGGYTF. The CDR3 nucleotides read TGTGCCAGCAGTCTCCGGACGGGAGGCTACACCTTC.

A single count supports this clone. The rearrangement links TRBV9 to TRBJ2-4, with D possibly TRBD2 on 5 matching bases. Germline values: CDR1 SGDLS, CDR2 YYNGEE. The CDR3 is 15 residues long. With 0 bases removed from V and 2 bases from J, the gap between germline ends came to 9 bases. The CDR3 DNA reads as TGTGCCAGCAGCGTAGATCCGGGATCCAAAAACATTCAGTACTTC. It codes for CASSVDPGSKNIQYF.

The chain employs TRBV19 and TRBJ1-2, with 9 bases matching TRBD1. The CDR3 is 14 amino acids. The V segment lost 7 bases and the J segment 1 base; nucleotides outside the gene matches: 4. The germline gives CDR1 LNHDA, CDR2 SQIVND (reference sequence). For the CDR3, the DNA is TGTGCCAGTACTCTGGGACAGGGTAACTATGGCTACACCTTC. The encoded protein is CASTLGQGNYGYTF.

The chain has TRBV6-4 and TRBJ1-1; D remains ambiguous. Trimming shortened V by 4 bases and J by 0 bases, and 6 bases separated the two germline ends. CDR3 size: 13 residues. Germline CDR1 reads MRHNA; CDR2 reads SNTAGT. This CDR3 reads CASSVKMNTEAFF. DNA of the CDR3: TGTGCCAGCAGTGTAAAAATGAACACTGAAGCTTTCTTT.

The chain has TRBV29-1 and TRBJ1-2, with 7 positions matching TRBD1. The CDR3 extends over 13 amino acids. Trimming at V came to 6 bases and at J to 4 bases, leaving 8 bases not matched to a gene. Germline CDR1 SQVTM, CDR2 ANQGSEA. CDR3 coding DNA: TGCAGCGTCTGGACAGGCCTCTCCTATGGCTACACCTTC. Translated: CSVWTGLSYGYTF.

This chain links TRBV5-1 with TRBJ2-5; TRBD1 is a possible D gene (6 bases). The CDR3 sequence is 15 residues long. Trimming cost V 0 bases and J 4 bases, with 13 bases left between them. CDR1 and CDR2 (germline): SGHRS, YFSETQ. CDR3 sequence: CASSLVGGRGETQYF. The DNA of the CDR3 is TGCGCCAGCAGCTTGGTAGGGGGAAGGGGAGAGACCCAGTACTTC. The whole variable domain, filled in from reference TRBV5-1 and TRBJ2-5, reads KAGVTQTPRYLIKTRGQQVTLSCSPISGHRSVSWYQQTPGQGLQFLFEYFSETQRNKGNFPGRFSGRQFSNSRSEMNVSTLELGDSALYLCASSLVGGRGETQYFGPGTRLLVL.

This clone came up a few times. The chain couples TRBV4-2 to TRBJ2-3, with 15 bases identical to TRBD2. The V segment lost 2 bases and the J segment 0 bases; nucleotides outside the gene matches: 3. CDR3 length: 18 amino acids. Germline values: CDR1 LGHNA, CDR2 YNFKEQ. The CDR3 DNA sequence: TGTGCCAGCAGCCAAAGAGGACTAGCGGGAGGGAGCACAGATACGCAGTATTTT. This encodes CASSQRGLAGGSTDTQYF.

The rearrangement joins TRBV6-1 to TRBJ2-5; weak D call: TRBD1 (6 bases). The J call is uncertain, as TRBJ2-7 better fits the DNA end. CDR3 length equals 13 residues. Looked up from germline, CDR1 is MNHNS and CDR2 is SASEGT. The CDR3 here is CANPGPIQGEQYF. Here the CDR3 DNA reads TGTGCCAACCCGGGACCGATACAGGGCGAGCAGTACTTC.

The chain links TRBV6-5 to TRBJ2-7; 9 bases agree with TRBD2. The CDR3 spans 15 residues. Trimming cost V 7 bases and J 5 bases; bases outside gene matches: 12. Per the germline V gene, CDR1 is MNHEY and CDR2 is SVGAGI. DNA for the CDR3: TGTGCCAGCATAAAGACTAGCGGATCCTTTGACGAGCAGTACTTC. Translating it yields CASIKTSGSFDEQYF.